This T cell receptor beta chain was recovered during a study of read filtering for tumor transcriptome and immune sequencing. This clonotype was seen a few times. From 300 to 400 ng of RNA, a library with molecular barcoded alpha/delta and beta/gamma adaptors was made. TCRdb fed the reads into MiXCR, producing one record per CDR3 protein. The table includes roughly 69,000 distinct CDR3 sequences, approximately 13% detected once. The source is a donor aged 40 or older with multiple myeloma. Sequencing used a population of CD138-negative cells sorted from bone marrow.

This CDR3 is CAWGGTSGSHDEQFF. The CDR3, as DNA: TGTGCCTGGGGCGGGACTAGCGGGAGTCACGATGAGCAGTTCTTC. V gene TRBV30 combines with J gene TRBJ2-1; 14 nucleotides match TRBD2. The V gene end was trimmed by 5 bases and the J gene end by 8 bases; junction bases not matched to a gene: 8. Germline CDR1 reads GTSNPN; CDR2 reads SVGIG (reference sequence). The CDR3 is 15 amino acids.